These 6 T cell receptor beta chains were sequenced from one sample in a study of cytomegalovirus exposure and HLA in healthy donors. Researchers ran the PCR with 60 Vbeta and 13 Jbeta primers. The method was immunoSEQ multiplex PCR; TCRdb's version includes in-frame clones alone and lacks a portion of them. Found here are 120,000 to 150,000 clones, roughly four fifths of them singletons; the top ten hold less than 2%. Sequenced material: PBMCs. These receptors were taken from a woman in her 40s in good health and CMV-seronegative.

The genes are TRBV5-1 and TRBJ1-2; 8 bases are a match to TRBD1. The V gene end was trimmed by 4 bases and the J gene end by 4 bases; junction bases not matched to a gene: 6. CDR3 size: 14 residues. Germline V lookup: CDR1 SGHRS, CDR2 YFSETQ. For the CDR3, the DNA is TGCGCCAGCAGCCATTCGGACAGGGCCTATGGCTACACCTTC. Residues: CASSHSDRAYGYTF.

J is TRBJ2-7 and V is TRBV6-1; D perhaps matches TRBD2 (5 bases). Trimming cost V 1 base and J 3 bases, with 10 bases left between them. Germline CDR1 MNHNS, CDR2 SASEGT. The CDR3 loop spans 14 amino acids. The CDR3 sequence: CASSEGAGSYEQYF. CDR3 coding DNA: TGTGCCAGCAGTGAAGGGGCGGGCAGCTACGAGCAGTACTTC.

This chain links TRBV5-1 with TRBJ2-7; 9 positions agree with TRBD2. This CDR3 comprises 13 residues. Losses at the gene ends were 7 bases for V and 0 bases for J; bases not matched to a gene: 2. The V gene's germline CDR1 is SGHRS and CDR2 YFSETQ. The CDR3 region is CASGLAPSYEQYF. The CDR3 DNA sequence: TGCGCCAGCGGACTAGCGCCCTCCTACGAGCAGTACTTC.

This chain uses TRBV6-5 with TRBJ1-2, with D tentatively TRBD1 (5 bases). The germline V gene encodes CDR1 MNHEY and CDR2 SVGAGI. The CDR3 is 14 residues long. V was trimmed by 2 bases and J by 8 bases, leaving 15 bases between them. In DNA, the CDR3 is TGTGCCAGCAGTTACAAGCGAGCAGGGAACGGCTACACCTTC. Its translation: CASSYKRAGNGYTF.

The rearrangement joins TRBV5-5 to TRBJ2-5; TRBD2 matches 9 bases. V trimming: 0 bases; J trimming: 4 bases; junction bases outside the gene matches: 7. The CDR3 length is 16 residues. Germline V gives CDR1 SGHKS, CDR2 YYEKEE (reference sequence). CDR3 in amino acids: CASSLGPSGIGETQYF. The CDR3 bases are TGTGCCAGCAGCTTGGGCCCTAGCGGGATCGGAGAGACCCAGTACTTC. Full variable domain (outside the CDR3, taken from reference TRBV5-5 and TRBJ2-5): DAGVTQSPTHLIKTRGQQVTLRCSPISGHKSVSWYQQVLGQGPQFIFQYYEKEERGRGNFPDRFSARQFPNYSSELNVNALLLGDSALYLCASSLGPSGIGETQYFGPGTRLLVL.

The chain recombines TRBV5-1 with TRBJ2-7; possibly TRBD1 for D (5 bases). The CDR3 runs to 14 residues. V was trimmed by 5 bases and J by 0 bases, leaving 12 bases between them. Germline CDR1 is SGHRS and CDR2 is YFSETQ. The CDR3 is CASRNQGTSYEQYF. CDR3 DNA: TGCGCCAGCAGGAATCAGGGAACCTCCTACGAGCAGTACTTC.